This TCR beta chain was found in a study of blood T cells in healthy people across ages. Study-level points and caveats: Strong correlation was found linking TCR beta diversity to naive T cell percentage.

Every donor provided ten milliliters of peripheral blood. Total RNA extracted from each sample amounted to at least 5 micrograms. A second PCR of 7 to 11 cycles used a sample-barcoded 5' primer and a J-beta primer mix. Researchers report that each sample yielded at least 3 million CDR3-containing paired-end reads. Each CDR3 protein is one row after TCRdb ran MiXCR on the 5' RACE reads. The sample lists hundreds of thousands of distinct CDR3 sequences, about half occurring once. Germline V CDR1 and CDR2: ENHRY, SYGVKD. The CDR3 runs to 13 residues. Germline trimming cut 7 bases from V and 6 bases from J; bases unmatched to any gene: 5. This clonotype was found a few times. What it recognizes is unknown.

The rearrangement links TRBV10-3 to TRBJ2-1, with 8 bases identical to TRBD2. The source of this sequence is a woman between 55 and 75 years old in good health. The sample comprised blood. CDR3 nucleotides: TGTGCCATCACGGGAGGGGCGCCCAATGAGCAGTTCTTC. The encoded protein is CAITGGAPNEQFF.